Reported below is one TCR beta chain. Its specificity is not known. The authors ran a second PCR of roughly 6 to 12 cycles using a sample-barcoded 5' primer and a J-beta primer mix. MiXCR, run by TCRdb on the 5' RACE reads, gives a single entry per CDR3 protein. The sample holds 750,000 to 950,000 distinct CDR3 sequences; just under 30% are singletons and the top ten take about 9.4%. These data originate in a study of blood T cells in healthy people across ages. Study outcomes and limitations: Percentage of naive T cells showed a strong correlation with TCR beta diversity.

The CDR3 spans 14 residues. Trimming shortened V by 5 bases and J by 1 base, and 10 bases separated the two germline ends. Germline V CDR1 and CDR2: SNHLY, FYNNEI. These data were also reused for a study on T cells of mothers and their children. This second study says: cDNA was made from all extracted RNA, around 1.5 ug per 15 ul. Slightly higher, non-significant overlap characterized related mother-child pairs relative to unrelated pairs. Across the analysis, no persistent microchimeric T cell clones were detected.

This sequence joins TRBV2 and TRBJ2-3; no clear D gene. The material sequenced was blood. The TCR originated in a woman in her thirties or forties in good health. This chain's CDR3 is CASSLMQGTDTQYF. CDR3 coding DNA: TGTGCCAGCAGTTTGATGCAGGGCACAGATACGCAGTATTTT.